A selection of T cell receptor beta chains follows, all from one sample in a study of blood T cell repertoires in COVID-19. Produced via immunoSEQ multiplex PCR; TCRdb's table is partial and in-frame only. The sample lists tens of thousands of clones, roughly 90% seen once, with roughly 2.6% in the top ten. Sequenced: peripheral blood. The receptors come from a man aged 50 to 60 with COVID-19, enrolled during active disease. Both conserved end residues are part of each CDR3. D genes are given only for firm matches. Expanded clones get a size class; other rows say once, few or many, or leave the size out.

J	size	D	V	CDR3	DNA
TRBJ1-1	.	.	TRBV14	CASSLGGEAFF	TGTGCCAGCAGTCTAGGCGGGGAAGCTTTCTTT
TRBJ2-7	.	.	TRBV12-3/TRBV12-4	CASSFTVRDEQYF	TGTGCCAGCAGTTTTACGGTGAGGGACGAGCAGTACTTC
TRBJ1-1	.	TRBD1	TRBV7-2	CASSFYLTRGSVTEAFF	TGTGCCAGCAGCTTTTATCTTACCAGGGGGAGCGTCACTGAAGCTTTCTTT
TRBJ2-5	.	TRBD2	TRBV19	CASSIVVAGGETQYF	TGTGCCAGTAGTATAGTGGTAGCGGGGGGAGAGACCCAGTACTTC
TRBJ2-2	.	TRBD2	TRBV19	CATSAGGNTGELFF	TGTGCCACCTCCGCGGGAGGGAACACCGGGGAGCTGTTTTTT
TRBJ2-3	.	.	TRBV7-3	CASSISSSTDTQYF	TGTGCCAGCAGTATTAGCAGTAGCACAGATACGCAGTATTTT
TRBJ2-1	once	TRBD2	TRBV18	CASSPPGGIGQSNEQFF	TGTGCCAGCTCACCACCGGGAGGGATTGGGCAGAGCAATGAGCAGTTCTTC
TRBJ1-1	once	TRBD1	TRBV18	CASSRQGATTEAFF	TGTGCCAGCTCGCGACAGGGGGCGACCACTGAAGCTTTCTTT
TRBJ2-2	.	.	TRBV9	CASSVVVAPTGELFF	TGTGCCAGCAGCGTAGTTGTAGCTCCCACCGGGGAGCTGTTTTTT
TRBJ1-2	.	.	TRBV4-3	CASSQGSPAGIGGYTF	TGCGCCAGCAGCCAAGGCTCCCCTGCAGGGATCGGAGGCTACACCTTC
TRBJ2-7	.	TRBD1	TRBV2	CASIFATGGGRGEQYF	TGTGCCAGCATATTCGCGACAGGGGGCGGACGCGGCGAGCAGTACTTC
TRBJ2-1	once	.	TRBV29-1	CSVEEGRGPYNEQFF	TGCAGCGTTGAAGAGGGGCGGGGGCCCTACAATGAGCAGTTCTTC
TRBJ2-5	.	TRBD2	TRBV6-5	CASSYRGLQETQYF	TGTGCCAGCAGTTACAGGGGACTACAAGAGACCCAGTACTTC
TRBJ1-2	.	.	TRBV5-1	CASSLERGTNYGYTF	TGCGCCAGCAGCTTGGAAAGGGGAACTAACTATGGCTACACCTTC
TRBJ2-7	.	TRBD1	TRBV11-1	CASSERTGRHEQYF	TGTGCCAGCAGCGAGAGGACAGGGAGGCACGAGCAGTACTTC
TRBJ1-5	.	.	TRBV29-1	CSVSRGVNQPQHF	TGCAGCGTTTCAAGGGGCGTCAATCAGCCCCAGCATTTT
TRBJ1-1	.	.	TRBV2	CASSPSDMNTEAFF	TGTGCCAGCAGTCCGTCAGATATGAACACTGAAGCTTTCTTT
TRBJ2-7	.	TRBD1	TRBV5-5	CASSPPTGQGRYEQYF	TGTGCCAGCAGCCCTCCCACGGGACAGGGTAGGTACGAGCAGTACTTC
TRBJ1-1	.	.	TRBV18	CASSPERTGEAFF	TGTGCCAGCTCACCAGAGAGAACAGGAGAAGCTTTCTTT
TRBJ2-3	.	TRBD1	TRBV10-3	CAISEPRQGRGTDTQYF	TGTGCCATCAGTGAACCTCGACAGGGTAGGGGCACAGATACGCAGTATTTT
TRBJ1-1	.	.	TRBV14	CASSHRRGFGTEAFF	TGTGCCAGCAGCCACCGGAGGGGTTTCGGCACTGAAGCTTTCTTT
TRBJ2-1	.	TRBD1	TRBV6-5	CASSLTGFIAMEQFF	TGTGCCAGCAGTTTGACAGGGTTCATAGCAATGGAGCAGTTCTTC
TRBJ1-6	.	TRBD1	TRBV27	CASSLLGDRRSYNSPLHF	TGTGCCAGCAGTTTATTGGGGGACAGACGGTCCTATAATTCACCCCTCCACTTT
TRBJ2-7	.	TRBD2	TRBV28	CASRASGEQYF	TGTGCCAGCAGGGCTAGCGGCGAGCAGTACTTC
TRBJ1-2	.	TRBD1	TRBV5-1	CASSMPGQGEVGYTF	TGCGCCAGCAGCATGCCGGGACAGGGAGAGGTTGGCTACACCTTC
TRBJ2-7	once	TRBD1	TRBV7-2	CASSFGTGGYEQYF	TGTGCCAGCAGCTTCGGGACAGGGGGCTACGAGCAGTACTTC
TRBJ1-1	.	.	TRBV5-1	CASSWGPGLSAEAFF	TGCGCCAGCAGCTGGGGGCCGGGGCTATCGGCTGAAGCTTTCTTT
TRBJ1-2	.	TRBD1	TRBV7-8	CASSLASIGGADYGYTF	TGTGCCAGCAGCTTAGCGTCGATAGGGGGCGCAGACTATGGCTACACCTTC
TRBJ2-3	.	TRBD1	TRBV7-3	CASSLQGGFFRDTQYF	TGTGCCAGCAGCCTACAGGGGGGTTTTTTCAGGGATACGCAGTATTTT
TRBJ1-4	.	.	TRBV21-1	CASSKRENEKLFF	TGTGCCAGCAGCAAACGTGAGAATGAAAAACTGTTTTTT
TRBJ1-5	once	TRBD1	TRBV6-6	CASTILGTGSQPQHF	TGTGCCAGCACCATACTGGGGACAGGGAGCCAGCCCCAGCATTTT
TRBJ2-1	few	.	TRBV6-5	CASSYRSGVGEQFF	TGTGCCAGCAGTTACCGGTCAGGGGTAGGTGAGCAGTTCTTC
TRBJ1-2	.	.	TRBV6-1	CASSVRQLPIDRGYTF	TGTGCCAGCAGTGTCCGACAGTTGCCGATCGATAGGGGCTACACCTTC
TRBJ1-2	.	.	TRBV5-4	CASSLVEGTGGYTF	TGTGCCAGCAGCTTGGTGGAGGGTACGGGCGGCTACACCTTC
TRBJ2-3	.	.	TRBV5-1	CASSTSSLDTQYF	TGCGCCAGCAGCACTTCTAGCCTGGATACGCAGTATTTT
TRBJ2-1	.	TRBD1	TRBV18	CASSPEGTGEIYNEQFF	TGTGCCAGCTCACCCGAGGGGACAGGGGAAATCTACAATGAGCAGTTCTTC